This passage covers 14 T cell receptor beta chains from one sample sequenced in a study of blood T cell repertoires in COVID-19. Clones were sequenced by immunoSEQ multiplex PCR, and TCRdb holds only the in-frame ones, with some missing. The repertoire holds 310,000 or so clones, with roughly nine tenths as singletons. Material: PBMCs or T cells enriched from blood (not recorded which). The receptor source for this set is a woman aged 30 to 39 who had recovered from COVID-19.

V gene TRBV4-1 combines with J gene TRBJ2-6, with TRBD1 matching over 7 bases. Germline CDR1 reads MGHRA; CDR2 reads YSYEKL. The V segment lost 6 bases and the J segment 2 bases; nucleotides outside the gene matches: 1. The CDR3 is 14 residues long. The CDR3 coding sequence is TGCGCCAGCAGAGACAGGGCTGGGGCCAACGTCCTGACTTTC. Protein sequence: CASRDRAGANVLTF.

The chain has TRBV6-2 or TRBV6-3 and TRBJ2-5; 8 positions match TRBD1. V shed 5 bases, J shed 5 bases, and the junction held 7 bases outside the gene matches. CDR3 length: 14 residues. The germline V gene encodes CDR1 MNHEY and CDR2 SVGEGT. The CDR3 DNA sequence: TGTGCCAGCAGTGCCCGACAGGGGCGGGAGACCCAGTACTTC. This translates into CASSARQGRETQYF.

This chain uses TRBV4-3 with TRBJ1-1; tentative D call: TRBD1 (5 bases). V was pared by 0 bases and J by 11 bases, with 16 bases between. This CDR3 is 14 amino acids long. From germline, CDR1 is LGHNA and CDR2 YSLEER. CDR3 nucleotide sequence: TGCGCCAGCAGCCAAGATAGATCTTGGGGGGTGGCTTTCTTT. Amino acids: CASSQDRSWGVAFF.

This chain joins TRBV30 and TRBJ1-5; D is ambiguous. Trimming stripped 5 bases from V and 0 bases from J, with 11 bases between. This CDR3 region has 14 residues. Germline assignment: CDR1 GTSNPN and CDR2 SVGIG (reference sequence). In DNA form, the CDR3 reads TGTGCCTGGTTTCATCGGGGTAGCAATCAGCCCCAGCATTTT. Translation: CAWFHRGSNQPQHF.

The chain has TRBV27 and TRBJ1-1; D may be TRBD1 (5 bases). CDR3 length: 14 amino acids. V was trimmed by 5 bases and J by 5 bases, leaving 15 bases between them. Germline V CDR1 and CDR2: MNHEY, SMNVEV (reference sequence). CDR3 sequence: CASSDGGVQTEAFF. The CDR3, as DNA: TGTGCCAGCAGTGATGGAGGGGTTCAGACTGAAGCTTTCTTT.

The rearrangement links TRBV24-1 to TRBJ1-1; tentative D call: TRBD1 (5 bases). Per the germline V gene, CDR1 is KGHDR and CDR2 is SFDVKD. CDR3 length equals 15 residues. The CDR3 loop reads CVLFGSGAGNTEAFF. The DNA for the CDR3 is TGTGTCCTTTTCGGGAGCGGGGCTGGGAACACTGAAGCTTTCTTT.

This rearrangement joins TRBV19 to TRBJ1-2; possibly TRBD1 for D (6 bases). V lost 10 bases and J 2 bases, leaving 11 bases between the germline ends. The germline gives CDR1 LNHDA, CDR2 SQIVND (reference sequence). This CDR3 has 12 amino acids. In nucleotides, the CDR3 is TGTGCCACCCAAGACAGGAACTATGGCTACACCTTC. Translated: CATQDRNYGYTF.

CDR3 protein: CATSVRTGRTPNQPQHF. For the CDR3, the DNA is TGTGCCACCAGCGTCCGGACAGGGCGGACCCCCAATCAGCCCCAGCATTTT. The genes are TRBV15 and TRBJ1-5, with TRBD1 matching over 8 bases. The CDR3 contains 17 residues. V gave up 5 bases and J gave up 3 bases; unmatched junction bases: 12. Germline values: CDR1 LNHNV, CDR2 YYDKDF (reference sequence).

The V and J genes are TRBV6-5 and TRBJ2-5; maybe TRBD1 (7 bases). The V and J ends lost 4 bases and 5 bases respectively, with 14 bases between them. The germline gives CDR1 MNHEY, CDR2 SVGAGI. The CDR3 is 14 residues long. The CDR3 protein is CASSSAGGRETQYF. The CDR3 nucleotides are TGTGCCAGCAGTTCAGCAGGGGGGAGGGAGACCCAGTACTTC.

The count of this clone is one. The V gene is TRBV14, the J gene TRBJ2-1, with 9 bases aligning to TRBD2. Trimming removed 3 bases from V and 8 bases from J; junction bases left unmatched: 11. This CDR3 contains 16 residues. CDR1 SGHDN and CDR2 FVKESK come from the germline V gene. The CDR3 coding sequence is TGTGCCAGCAGCCAGTCGCCTAGCGGGGTTAGCTATGAGCAGTTCTTC. Translation gives CASSQSPSGVSYEQFF.

V is TRBV7-9 and J is TRBJ1-1; 9 positions match TRBD1. The CDR3 totals 15 residues. Unmatched junction bases numbered 2, after V lost 3 bases and J lost 0 bases. The V gene's germline CDR1 is SEHNR and CDR2 FQNEAQ (reference sequence). The CDR3 reads CASSFHRGLNTEAFF. CDR3 DNA: TGTGCCAGCAGCTTTCACAGGGGGCTGAACACTGAAGCTTTCTTT.

The chain recombines TRBV29-1 with TRBJ1-1; D possibly corresponds to TRBD1 (5 bases). Germline assignment: CDR1 SQVTM and CDR2 ANQGSEA. The CDR3 runs to 12 residues. V lost 4 bases and J 5 bases, leaving 11 bases between the germline ends. The CDR3 is CSVARGETEAFF. In nucleotides, the CDR3 is TGCAGCGTTGCCCGGGGGGAGACTGAAGCTTTCTTT.

The J gene is TRBJ2-2, the V gene TRBV6-1, with 10 bases identical to TRBD2. This CDR3 is 21 amino acids long. V lost 2 bases and J lost 2; bases outside the gene matches: 17. The germline CDR1 and CDR2 sequences are MNHNS and SASEGT. The CDR3 spells CASSELAGVSPGRRNTGELFF. The DNA of the CDR3 is TGTGCCAGCAGTGAACTAGCGGGGGTTAGTCCGGGTCGGCGAAACACCGGGGAGCTGTTTTTT.

The chain employs TRBV15 and TRBJ1-5; TRBD1 agrees at 8 bases. Unmatched junction bases numbered 6, after V lost 4 bases and J lost 4 bases. This CDR3 contains 15 residues. Germline V gene lookup returns CDR1 LNHNV and CDR2 YYDKDF (reference sequence). The CDR3 loop is CATSNDRGLNQPQHF. CDR3 nucleotide sequence: TGTGCCACCAGCAATGACAGGGGACTAAATCAGCCCCAGCATTTT.